Following are 28 T cell receptor beta chains from one sample sequenced in a study of shared clonotypes between healthy human individuals (TCRdb year 2020). The library was produced with the immunoSEQ multiplex PCR assay. TCRdb retrieved this table from immuneACCESS and kept in-frame rearrangements only. Not all clones are present; in checked studies, unresolved V genes account for under half, and no reason is known for the remainder. The sample data list 110,000 or so clones, and 55% to 80% of these were observed just once. Around 24% of the sample is held by the ten biggest clonotypes. Material for sequencing was memory CD8+ T cells sorted from blood. Read against the paper, the sample's cell subset or site label means: CD45RO+ cells pooled with CCR7-negative TemRA cells. Receptors were obtained from a woman under 40 in good health.

CDR3 DNA sequence: TGTGCCAGCAAGGTGCTAGGCTCCTACAATGAGCAGTTCTTC. It codes for CASKVLGSYNEQFF. The chain couples TRBV2 to TRBJ2-1, with D hard to call. Germline V lookup: CDR1 SNHLY, CDR2 FYNNEI. The CDR3 runs to 14 residues. Trimming left V 7 bases short and J 0 bases short, with 10 bases between.

V is TRBV15 and J is TRBJ1-4, with D perhaps TRBD1 (6 bases). V was cut by 0 bases and J by 5 bases, with 13 bases left in between. The CDR3 sequence is 16 residues long. Germline-derived CDR1 and CDR2 are LNHNV and YYDKDF (reference sequence). Here the CDR3 reads CATSRDREGGNEKLFF. The CDR3 region has the DNA TGTGCCACCAGCAGAGATCGGGAAGGGGGAAATGAAAAACTGTTTTTT.

This clone was observed a few times. The rearrangement joins TRBV7-9 to TRBJ2-7; possibly TRBD1 for D (5 bases). V was shortened by 2 bases and J by 4 bases, with 6 bases between the two germline ends. CDR1 and CDR2 (germline): SEHNR, FQNEAQ (reference sequence). CDR3 size: 12 residues. CDR3 in amino acids: CASSLQGYEQYF. The CDR3 DNA sequence: TGTGCCAGCAGCTTACAGGGTTACGAGCAGTACTTC. Combining the CDR3 with reference TRBV7-9 and TRBJ2-7 gives the whole variable domain DTGVSQNPRHKITKRGQNVTFRCDPISEHNRLYWYRQTLGQGPEFLTYFQNEAQLEKSRLLSDRFSAERPKGSFSTLEIQRTEQGDSAMYLCASSLQGYEQYFGPGTRLTVT.

The rearrangement uses TRBV4-1 and TRBJ1-4; D uncertain. The CDR3 sequence is 15 residues long. Germline V gene data show CDR1 as MGHRA and CDR2 as YSYEKL. Trimming removed 4 bases at V and 8 bases at J, with 17 bases between. DNA for the CDR3: TGCGCCAGCAGCCGGTCGGACGGGCTTTGGGAAAAACTGTTTTTT. Its translation is CASSRSDGLWEKLFF.

Ten or more counts support this clone. The J gene is TRBJ2-6, the V gene TRBV6-4, with 8 nucleotides matching TRBD1. The J segment lost 1 base and the V segment lost 6 bases, leaving 8 bases of the junction unmatched. CDR1 MRHNA and CDR2 SNTAGT come from the germline V gene. CDR3 length: 17 residues. The CDR3 loop reads CASSGQGGGSGANVLTF. For the CDR3, the DNA is TGTGCCAGCAGCGGACAGGGAGGAGGGTCTGGGGCCAACGTCCTGACTTTC.

In the case of this clone: A much larger clone lies one base from this, so it may be a read error. This CDR3 is missing its conserved last phenylalanine or tryptophan, likely due to a read error. The chain couples TRBV25-1 to TRBJ2-7; D remains unclear. V lost 3 bases and J lost 2, with 8 bases in between. This CDR3 is built from 13 residues. Looked up from germline, CDR1 is MGHDK and CDR2 is SYGVNS. The CDR3 protein is CASSEASPYEQYL. In DNA form, the CDR3 reads TGTGCCAGCAGTGAGGCTAGTCCCTACGAGCAGTACCTC.

This clone was seen ten or more times. The V call is TRBV6-1, the J call TRBJ1-1; weak D call: TRBD1 (6 bases). CDR3 length: 13 residues. V was clipped by 4 bases and J by 8 bases, with 14 bases between them. In germline, CDR1 is MNHNS, CDR2 SASEGT. This chain's CDR3 is CASSGLDSEEAFF. CDR3 nucleotides: TGTGCCAGCAGTGGACTGGACAGCGAAGAAGCTTTCTTT.

The chain combines TRBV19 with TRBJ2-3; D may be TRBD1 or TRBD2 (5 bases each). From germline, CDR1 is LNHDA and CDR2 SQIVND (reference sequence). This CDR3 is built from 14 residues. The V end was cut by 9 bases, the J end by 2 bases, with 15 bases between. The CDR3 DNA follows: TGTGCCAGCACGGGGCTAGATCACACAGATACGCAGTATTTT. This translates into CASTGLDHTDTQYF.

This chain joins TRBV10-2 and TRBJ1-2; 11 bases are a match to TRBD1. Trimming removed 2 bases from V and 4 bases from J; junction bases left unmatched: 6. CDR3 length: 16 residues. CDR1 is WSHSY, CDR2 SAAADI, per germline. CDR3 loop: CASSEVGTGGTYGYTF. CDR3 nucleotide sequence: TGCGCCAGCAGTGAGGTTGGGACAGGGGGTACCTATGGCTACACCTTC.

DNA for the CDR3: TGTGCCAGCAGCTCGGGACTCACCGGCTACACCTTC. Its translation is CASSSGLTGYTF. The rearrangement joins TRBV5-4 to TRBJ1-2; TRBD1 is a possible D gene (5 bases). Germline CDR1 reads SGHNT; CDR2 reads YYREEE (reference sequence). The CDR3 has 12 residues. The V gene lost 3 bases and the J gene lost 8 bases, with 11 bases spanning the gap. Full variable domain (outside the CDR3, taken from reference TRBV5-4 and TRBJ1-2): ETGVTQSPTHLIKTRGQQVTLRCSSQSGHNTVSWYQQALGQGPQFIFQYYREEENGRGNFPPRFSGLQFPNYSSELNVNALELDDSALYLCASSSGLTGYTFGSGTRLTVV.

This clone came up once. V usage is TRBV28 and J usage is TRBJ1-5, with no clear D. The germline gives CDR1 MDHEN, CDR2 SYDVKM. Trimming took off 4 bases at V and 4 bases at J, with 14 bases between the two ends. This CDR3 contains 15 residues. CDR3 DNA sequence: TGTGCCAGCAGTTCCACCGGTGGACGAAATCAGCCCCAGCATTTT. This encodes CASSSTGGRNQPQHF.

The chain employs TRBV5-5 and TRBJ2-1, with TRBD1 identical over 7 bases. CDR1 and CDR2 from the germline V gene are SGHKS and YYEKEE (reference sequence). The CDR3 sequence is 17 residues long. The V and J ends lost 0 bases and 9 bases, in that order; junction bases with no gene match: 15. In DNA, the CDR3 is TGTGCCAGCAGCTTGGCCGGGTGGGACGTCAGGGGGTTTGAGCAGTTCTTC. It is translated as CASSLAGWDVRGFEQFF.

CDR3 sequence reads: CASSFGVPGGQPQHF. CDR3 in DNA: TGTGCCAGCAGTTTCGGAGTCCCCGGTGGGCAGCCCCAGCATTTT. V and J are TRBV27 and TRBJ1-5; D is uncertain. Trimming stripped 3 bases from V and 7 bases from J, with 16 bases between. The germline gives CDR1 MNHEY, CDR2 SMNVEV (reference sequence). The length of the CDR3 is 15 residues.

The table lists this clone with a few counts. The chain combines TRBV27 with TRBJ2-6; D may be TRBD1 (6 bases). The CDR3 totals 17 residues. Germline loops: CDR1 MNHEY, CDR2 SMNVEV (reference sequence). Trimming stripped 5 bases from V and 0 bases from J, with 14 bases between. DNA for the CDR3: TGTGCCAGCAGTCCAATGGACAGCGACTCTGGGGCCAACGTCCTGACTTTC. Amino acid sequence: CASSPMDSDSGANVLTF.

The chain couples TRBV7-3 to TRBJ2-7; either TRBD1 or TRBD2 may supply D (6 bases each). This CDR3 contains 13 residues. Germline CDR1 is SGHTA and CDR2 is FQGTGA. V was cut by 2 bases and J by 5 bases, with 10 bases left in between. This CDR3 reads CASSLRGTHEQYF. The CDR3, as DNA: TGTGCCAGCAGCTTACGCGGGACACACGAGCAGTACTTC.

The chain is built from TRBV15 and TRBJ2-1, with 7 bases lining up with TRBD2. The J segment lost 6 bases and the V segment lost 8 bases, leaving 19 bases of the junction unmatched. CDR1 and CDR2 (germline): LNHNV, YYDKDF (reference sequence). The CDR3 covers 17 residues. The CDR3 reads CATQSDLGGSFLNEQFF. CDR3 DNA: TGTGCCACCCAGTCGGATTTAGGCGGGAGTTTCCTCAATGAGCAGTTCTTC.

This clone was seen at least ten times. The chain combines TRBV11-2 with TRBJ2-5, with 7 bases that match TRBD2. This CDR3 is 15 amino acids long. The V and J ends lost 5 bases and 5 bases, in that order; junction bases with no gene match: 11. The germline CDR1 and CDR2 sequences are SGHAT and FQNNGV. The CDR3 sequence is CASSPTGGFLETQYF. CDR3 DNA sequence: TGTGCCAGCAGCCCCACGGGGGGATTTCTCGAGACCCAGTACTTC.

V usage is TRBV15 and J usage is TRBJ1-1; 7 positions agree with TRBD1. The CDR3 runs 13 residues. Germline V gene sequence: CDR1 LNHNV, CDR2 YYDKDF (reference sequence). The trim removed 3 bases at V and 8 bases at J, leaving 6 bases unmatched. The CDR3 here is CATSSTRDREAFF. The CDR3 DNA sequence: TGTGCCACCAGCAGTACTCGGGACAGAGAAGCTTTCTTT.

This clone was counted a few times. The rearrangement uses TRBV28 and TRBJ2-7; no firm D call. This CDR3 spans 14 amino acids. Trimming stripped 6 bases from V and 7 bases from J, with 19 bases between. Germline V gene sequence: CDR1 MDHEN, CDR2 SYDVKM. CDR3 DNA: TGTGCCAGCAGCCCCGGGCCTACCCTGGTGGAGCAGTACTTC. Translated, it gives CASSPGPTLVEQYF.

The rearrangement links TRBV25-1 to TRBJ1-2; tentative D call: TRBD1 (6 bases). V was shortened by 4 bases and J by 1 base, with 13 bases between the two germline ends. CDR1 and CDR2 (germline): MGHDK, SYGVNS. There are 15 residues in the CDR3. The CDR3 loop reads CASSGLGALNYGYTF. The CDR3 bases are TGTGCCAGCAGTGGTCTGGGGGCGCTTAACTATGGCTACACCTTC.

This clone was detected only a few times. The CDR3 coding sequence is TGCGCCAGCAGACCTATGACAGGCGGTTCTGGCTACACCTTC. Encoded protein: CASRPMTGGSGYTF. The chain is built from TRBV4-1 and TRBJ1-2; a possible D gene is TRBD1 (6 bases). The CDR3 loop spans 14 amino acids. The germline V gene encodes CDR1 MGHRA and CDR2 YSYEKL. Trimming removed 6 bases at V and 7 bases at J, with 18 bases between.

J is TRBJ2-5 and V is TRBV27, with TRBD2 as a possible D gene (6 bases). The DNA end is a closer match to TRBJ2-7, so the J assignment may be wrong. The CDR3 covers 15 residues. CDR1 and CDR2 (germline): MNHEY, SMNVEV (reference sequence). The CDR3 coding sequence is TGTGCCAGCAGTTTGACACGGGAGATCACCTACGAGCAGTACTTC. It codes for CASSLTREITYEQYF.

This clone was seen only once. The chain employs TRBV4-1 and TRBJ1-1, with D hard to call. Deletions cut 0 bases from V and 4 bases from J, with 9 bases between. The CDR3 has 14 amino acids. Germline loops: CDR1 MGHRA, CDR2 YSYEKL. CDR3 sequence (DNA): TGCGCCAGCAGCCAAGATGGTTGGGGCACTGAAGCTTTCTTT. Its protein is CASSQDGWGTEAFF.

The chain carries TRBV21-1 and TRBJ1-5. TRBV21-1 is tagged as a pseudogene. The CDR3 is made up of 18 amino acids. The CDR3 DNA reads TGTGCCAGCAGCAAAGTCTCGGCAGCTACCACTAAATATCAGCCCCAGCATTTT. Amino acid sequence: CASSKVSAATTKYQPQHF.

The rearrangement joins TRBV15 to TRBJ2-6; the D gene is possibly TRBD1 (6 bases). This CDR3 spans 22 amino acids. The V end lost 0 bases, the J end lost 0 bases, and 24 bases lay between the germline ends. Germline CDR1 and CDR2: LNHNV and YYDKDF (reference sequence). This CDR3 reads CATSRDPGKTGLRPSGANVLTF. In DNA, the CDR3 is TGTGCCACCAGCAGAGATCCGGGGAAAACAGGGCTCAGACCCTCTGGGGCCAACGTCCTGACTTTC. Filled out from reference TRBV15 and TRBJ2-6, the complete variable domain reads DAMVIQNPRYQVTQFGKPVTLSCSQTLNHNVMYWYQQKSSQAPKLLFHYYDKDFNNEADTPDNFQSRRPNTSFCFLDIRSPGLGDTAMYLCATSRDPGKTGLRPSGANVLTFGAGSRLTVL.

This chain uses TRBV6-1 with TRBJ1-2; perhaps TRBD1 as D (5 bases). Deletions cut 2 bases from V and 7 bases from J, with 11 bases between. Germline-derived CDR1 and CDR2 are MNHNS and SASEGT. The CDR3 runs to 13 residues. The CDR3 DNA reads as TGTGCCAGCAGTGAAAATGGGGCGCTTGGCTACACCTTC. This codes for CASSENGALGYTF.

V and J are TRBV10-3 and TRBJ2-2; D gene ambiguous. This CDR3 region has 12 residues. With 6 bases removed from V and 0 bases from J, the gap between germline ends came to 2 bases. The germline V gene encodes CDR1 ENHRY and CDR2 SYGVKD. The CDR3 sequence is CAISPNTGELFF. The CDR3 region has the DNA TGTGCCATCAGCCCGAACACCGGGGAGCTGTTTTTT.

Comments on this clone: Other DNA sequences in the sample encode the same CDR3. CDR3 coding DNA: TGTGCCAGCAGGCCACCAACAGGGGGATCCTCTGGGGCCAACGTCCTGACTTTC. It yields the protein CASRPPTGGSSGANVLTF. This chain links TRBV2 with TRBJ2-6, with 8 bases matching TRBD1. After removal of 6 bases from V and 0 bases from J, the junction contained 10 bases not matched to a gene. CDR3 size: 18 residues. CDR1 is SNHLY, CDR2 FYNNEI, per germline. The entire variable domain, with the rest obtained from reference TRBV2 and TRBJ2-6, is as follows: EPEVTQTPSHQVTQMGQEVILRCVPISNHLYFYWYRQILGQKVEFLVSFYNNEISEKSEIFDDQFSVERPDGSNFTLKIRSTKLEDSAMYFCASRPPTGGSSGANVLTFGAGSRLTVL.